One and the same sample provided the 24 T cell receptor beta chains below, sequenced in a study of cytomegalovirus exposure and HLA in healthy donors. Researchers ran the PCR with 60 Vbeta and 13 Jbeta primers. Using immunoSEQ multiplex PCR, the repertoire was profiled, and TCRdb retains in-frame clones only, with some absent. The sample shows a few hundred thousand clones, approximately 79% of them seen only once. Sequencing was performed on PBMCs. These receptors were obtained from a girl aged 2-10 years in good health and CMV-seronegative.

The gene calls are TRBV5-1 and TRBJ2-2; 9 bases agree with TRBD1. There are 15 residues in the CDR3. Germline CDR1 SGHRS, CDR2 YFSETQ. With V trimmed by 1 base and J by 4 bases, 2 bases remained unmatched. The CDR3: CASSLRTGATGELFF. The CDR3 DNA reads as TGCGCCAGCAGCTTGCGGACAGGGGCCACCGGGGAGCTGTTTTTT.

This clone was seen more than once but under ten times. V is TRBV18 and J is TRBJ1-2, with D uncertain. V lost 4 bases to trimming and J lost 0 bases, with 9 bases between them. Germline loops: CDR1 KGHSH, CDR2 LQKENI. The CDR3 sequence is 14 residues long. CDR3: CASSRETPNYGYTF. Written as DNA, the CDR3 is TGTGCCAGCTCACGCGAGACTCCTAACTATGGCTACACCTTC.

The J gene is TRBJ2-7, the V gene TRBV6-5; D possibly corresponds to TRBD1 (5 bases). The CDR3 extends over 15 amino acids. Trimming removed 5 bases at V and 5 bases at J, with 19 bases between. CDR1 and CDR2 (germline): MNHEY, SVGAGI. CDR3 loop: CASSKLPQGRDEQYF. Written as DNA, the CDR3 is TGTGCCAGCAGTAAGCTGCCGCAGGGAAGGGACGAGCAGTACTTC.

The gene calls are TRBV4-1 and TRBJ1-1, with TRBD1 matching over 11 bases. The germline CDR1 and CDR2 sequences are MGHRA and YSYEKL. Trimming removed 4 bases from V and 0 bases from J; junction bases left unmatched: 4. The CDR3 spans 16 residues. CDR3 loop: CASSPRDRGLNTEAFF. CDR3 in DNA: TGCGCCAGCAGCCCACGGGACAGGGGGTTGAACACTGAAGCTTTCTTT.

V gene TRBV7-8 combines with J gene TRBJ2-7; 11 positions match TRBD1. CDR1 and CDR2 (germline): SGHVS, FQNEAQ. This CDR3 spans 14 amino acids. The trim removed 3 bases at V and 5 bases at J, leaving 3 bases unmatched. The chain's CDR3 is CASSFGQGANEQYF. Here the CDR3 DNA reads TGTGCCAGCAGCTTTGGACAGGGGGCCAACGAGCAGTACTTC.

This clone was picked up one time. The chain carries TRBV5-4 and TRBJ2-3; TRBD2 aligns across 11 bases. This CDR3 region has 17 residues. Germline assignment: CDR1 SGHNT and CDR2 YYREEE (reference sequence). The junction had 15 bases not matched to a gene; V was cut back by 4 bases and J by 8 bases. This CDR3 reads CASSGISGGARVLTQYF. CDR3 bases: TGTGCCAGCAGCGGAATTAGCGGGGGGGCACGGGTTCTTACGCAGTATTTT.

The rearrangement uses TRBV6-6 and TRBJ1-4; possibly TRBD1 for D (5 bases). The V end was cut by 7 bases, the J end by 5 bases, with 11 bases between. The CDR3 spans 13 residues. Germline CDR1 is MNHNY and CDR2 is SVGAGI (reference sequence). In DNA, the CDR3 is TGTGCCAGCACGGGGGGGTGGAATGAAAAACTGTTTTTT. This sequence encodes CASTGGWNEKLFF.

The V gene is TRBV7-2, the J gene TRBJ2-3, with TRBD2 matching over 9 bases. Germline values: CDR1 SGHTA, CDR2 FQGNSA. This CDR3 contains 15 residues. The trim removed 4 bases at V and 3 bases at J, leaving 5 bases unmatched. The CDR3 coding sequence is TGTGCCAGCAGCTCAGCGGCGGGGGGGACAGATACGCAGTATTTT. Amino acid sequence: CASSSAAGGTDTQYF.

The J gene is TRBJ2-1, the V gene TRBV5-6; no clear D. Deletions cut 0 bases from V and 5 bases from J, with 9 bases between. Germline CDR1 is SGHDT and CDR2 is YYEEEE. The CDR3 runs 14 residues. CDR3 coding DNA: TGTGCCAGCAGCTTGGTTGTTTCCAACAATGAGCAGTTCTTC. It codes for CASSLVVSNNEQFF.

This clone was detected only a few times. The rearrangement uses TRBV7-6 and TRBJ2-3, with 8 nucleotides matching TRBD2. In germline, CDR1 is SGHVS, CDR2 FNYEAQ. The CDR3 covers 17 residues. V shed 0 bases, J shed 0 bases, and the junction held 5 bases outside the gene matches. The CDR3 loop reads CASSLATGGTSTDTQYF. The CDR3 bases are TGTGCCAGCAGCTTAGCGACGGGGGGGACTAGCACAGATACGCAGTATTTT.

CDR3 in amino acids: CASSSDGTREQYF. CDR3 DNA: TGTGCCAGCAGCTCCGACGGGACTCGGGAGCAGTACTTC. J is TRBJ2-7 and V is TRBV7-9, with a tentative D call TRBD2 (6 bases). With 4 bases removed from V and 7 bases from J, the gap between germline ends came to 14 bases. This CDR3 is 13 amino acids long. CDR1 is SEHNR, CDR2 FQNEAQ, per germline (reference sequence).

The chain links TRBV4-1 to TRBJ2-2; possibly TRBD2 for D (5 bases). From germline, CDR1 is MGHRA and CDR2 YSYEKL. The V and J ends lost 1 base and 0 bases respectively, with 9 bases between them. The CDR3 contains 16 residues. CDR3 sequence reads: CASSQGSGANTGELFF. CDR3 nucleotide sequence: TGCGCCAGCAGCCAAGGAAGCGGCGCGAACACCGGGGAGCTGTTTTTT.

The CDR3 reads CASSLVFPTSGSNEQFF. CDR3 in DNA: TGTGCCAGCAGCTTGGTCTTCCCAACTAGCGGGAGCAATGAGCAGTTCTTC. This chain connects TRBV5-6 to TRBJ2-1; 11 bases align to TRBD2. The germline V gene encodes CDR1 SGHDT and CDR2 YYEEEE. Trimming cost V 0 bases and J 6 bases; bases outside gene matches: 8. The CDR3 length is 17 residues. Full variable domain (remainder filled in from reference TRBV5-6 and TRBJ2-1): DAGVTQSPTHLIKTRGQQVTLRCSPKSGHDTVSWYQQALGQGPQFIFQYYEEEERQRGNFPDRFSGHQFPNYSSELNVNALLLGDSALYLCASSLVFPTSGSNEQFFGPGTRLTVL.

The J gene is TRBJ2-3, the V gene TRBV7-7, with D perhaps being TRBD1 or TRBD2 (5 bases each). The CDR3 covers 16 residues. V shed 5 bases and J shed 0 bases, with 15 bases lying between them. Germline V lookup: CDR1 SSHAT, CDR2 FNYEAQ (reference sequence). The CDR3 here is CASSLGVATSTDTQYF. CDR3 coding DNA: TGTGCCAGCAGCCTAGGGGTAGCGACTAGCACAGATACGCAGTATTTT.

The chain carries TRBV12-5 and TRBJ2-7; 8 nucleotides line up with TRBD2. The CDR3 length is 20 residues. From germline, CDR1 is LGHNT and CDR2 FRNRAP. V shed 0 bases and J 5 bases; nucleotides not matched to a gene: 21. This CDR3 is CASGLVPADALKAGDHEQYF. The CDR3 DNA sequence: TGTGCTAGTGGTTTGGTACCGGCGGATGCCCTAAAAGCGGGAGACCACGAGCAGTACTTC.

The rearrangement uses TRBV19 and TRBJ1-5, with a possible D match to TRBD1 (5 bases). The ends were cut back, 0 bases at V and 7 bases at J, with 7 bases in the middle. Per germline, CDR1 LNHDA and CDR2 SQIVND (reference sequence). This CDR3 has 13 residues. The CDR3 coding sequence is TGTGCCAGTAGTATAGATCGGACACAGCCCCAGCATTTT. Residues: CASSIDRTQPQHF.

V and J are TRBV9 and TRBJ1-2, with D perhaps matching TRBD1 (5 bases). This CDR3 is built from 14 residues. The V gene's germline CDR1 is SGDLS and CDR2 YYNGEE. Trimming pared 1 base from V and 6 bases from J, leaving 13 bases between. The CDR3 is CASSVRGGADGYTF. The DNA for the CDR3 is TGTGCCAGCAGCGTACGGGGAGGGGCAGATGGCTACACCTTC.

This clone came up a few times. The V call is TRBV27, the J call TRBJ1-2, with D unclear. The CDR3 has 14 residues. Germline V CDR1 and CDR2: MNHEY, SMNVEV (reference sequence). Between the trimmed V and J ends, which lost 7 bases and 0 bases, there was a span of 12 bases. The CDR3 is CASKEVPANYGYTF. CDR3 sequence (DNA): TGTGCCAGCAAGGAGGTCCCAGCTAACTATGGCTACACCTTC.

V gene TRBV5-4 combines with J gene TRBJ2-1; a possible D gene is TRBD1 (5 bases). V shed 5 bases and J shed 4 bases, with 16 bases lying between them. The CDR3 covers 15 residues. Germline lookup yields CDR1 SGHNT and CDR2 YYREEE (reference sequence). CDR3 residues: CASSSTQDIYNEQFF. CDR3 DNA sequence: TGTGCCAGCAGTTCTACTCAGGACATATACAATGAGCAGTTCTTC.

The V and J genes are TRBV4-1 and TRBJ2-5, with D perhaps TRBD2 (6 bases). The CDR3 loop spans 16 amino acids. The V end was cut by 1 base, the J end by 4 bases, with 16 bases between. Germline assignment: CDR1 MGHRA and CDR2 YSYEKL. CDR3 protein: CASSQAGLRNGETQYF. The CDR3 region has the DNA TGCGCCAGCAGCCAAGCGGGACTTCGGAATGGAGAGACCCAGTACTTC.

The chain recombines TRBV7-9 with TRBJ2-5; TRBD1 might be the D (6 bases). With 4 bases removed from V and 3 bases from J, the gap between germline ends came to 12 bases. Germline V gene lookup returns CDR1 SEHNR and CDR2 FQNEAQ (reference sequence). This CDR3 has 14 amino acids. The chain's CDR3 is CASSSPGTKETQYF. CDR3 nucleotide sequence: TGTGCCAGCAGCTCCCCCGGGACAAAAGAGACCCAGTACTTC.

The CDR3 protein is CASSLARDFTRETQYF. The CDR3 coding sequence is TGTGCCAGCAGCTTAGCGCGGGACTTCACCCGAGAGACCCAGTACTTC. This chain links TRBV7-8 with TRBJ2-5; D is perhaps TRBD2 (6 bases). Trimming removed 0 bases at V and 4 bases at J, with 15 bases between. Germline CDR1 reads SGHVS; CDR2 reads FQNEAQ. The length of the CDR3 is 16 residues.

The rearrangement joins TRBV19 to TRBJ1-1, with 7 bases lining up with TRBD1. Germline V lookup: CDR1 LNHDA, CDR2 SQIVND (reference sequence). J was trimmed by 6 bases and V by 6 bases; bases with no gene match: 4. This CDR3 has 12 residues. This CDR3 is CASSQTGAEAFF. CDR3 nucleotides: TGTGCCAGTAGCCAAACAGGGGCTGAAGCTTTCTTT.

This chain joins TRBV10-3 and TRBJ1-2, with D possibly TRBD1 on 5 matching bases. Looked up from germline, CDR1 is ENHRY and CDR2 is SYGVKD. The ends were cut back, 2 bases at V and 8 bases at J, with 18 bases in the middle. The CDR3 length is 15 residues. The CDR3 DNA follows: TGTGCCATCAGTGAGCTCGGAACAGGAAGGAGAGGCTACACCTTC. Encoded protein: CAISELGTGRRGYTF.